This is a list of T cell receptor beta chains from one sample in a study of T cell repertoires in cytomegalovirus infection. In TCRdb, the reads were re-called with MiXCR into one record per CDR3 protein. Among about 490,000 distinct CDR3 sequences listed, about 25% were seen once. Sequenced material: PBMCs. All receptors derive from a human donor in good health (CMV status not recorded). Some clones in this sample may be carry-over from other donors' samples. CDR3s include the opening cysteine and the closing phenylalanine or tryptophan. Each record gives: J gene, clone size, D gene, V gene, CDR3 protein, CDR3 DNA. The D gene is left open where the match is weak. Some rows have no size entry. The others give once, few or many, or a class for an expanded clone.

>TRBJ2-1|few|NA|TRBV20-1
CSVSGSYNEQFF
TGCAGTGTGAGTGGTTCCTACAATGAGCAGTTCTTC
>TRBJ2-2|many|NA|TRBV7-2
CASSPRHSSNPGELFF
TGTGCCAGCAGCCCCCGGCACTCGTCCAACCCCGGGGAGCTGTTTTTT
>TRBJ2-7|many|TRBD2|TRBV7-2
CASSPRGGPYEQYF
TGTGCCAGCAGCCCACGCGGGGGGCCCTACGAGCAGTACTTC
>TRBJ2-1|NA|TRBD2|TRBV5-4
CASSPPGLAGVNPTNEQFF
TGTGCCAGCAGCCCGCCGGGACTAGCGGGAGTTAATCCCACCAATGAGCAGTTCTTC
>TRBJ1-4|NA|TRBD1|TRBV5-5
CASSLEGQLDATNEKLFF
TGTGCCAGCAGCTTGGAGGGACAGCTCGATGCAACTAATGAAAAACTGTTTTTT
>TRBJ2-3|NA|NA|TRBV5-1
CASSQSAPSTDTQYF
TGCGCCAGCAGCCAGAGCGCTCCCAGCACAGATACGCAGTATTTT
>TRBJ2-7|NA|NA|TRBV20-1
CSARDPGGAYEQYF
TGCAGTGCTAGAGATCCGGGCGGCGCCTACGAGCAGTACTTC
>TRBJ2-1|NA|NA|TRBV6-2/TRBV6-3
CASSPLSANEQFF
TGTGCCAGCAGTCCACTTAGCGCAAATGAGCAGTTCTTC
>TRBJ1-6|many|NA|TRBV7-2
CASSLTTNSPLHF
TGTGCCAGCAGCCTAACGACCAATTCACCCCTCCACTTT
>TRBJ1-5|few|NA|TRBV6-1
CASSVEGVGQPQHF
TGTGCCAGCAGCGTCGAGGGGGTGGGTCAGCCCCAGCATTTT
>TRBJ2-2|NA|NA|TRBV2
CASRPRDLRSGELFF
TGTGCCAGCAGACCCCGGGACCTCCGTTCCGGGGAGCTGTTTTTT
>TRBJ1-4|NA|TRBD1|TRBV5-4
CASSLSQDRGSEKLFF
TGTGCCAGCAGCTTATCGCAGGACAGGGGGAGCGAAAAACTGTTTTTT
>TRBJ2-1|NA|TRBD1|TRBV29-1
CSVKPGTGNNEQFF
TGCAGCGTTAAACCCGGGACAGGGAACAATGAGCAGTTCTTC
>TRBJ2-3|once|NA|TRBV24-1
CATSDQDTTSTDTQYF
TGTGCCACCAGTGACCAGGACACGACGAGCACAGATACGCAGTATTTT
>TRBJ2-3|few|NA|TRBV7-9
CASSLVARLSTDTQYF
TGTGCCAGCAGCTTAGTGGCTAGACTAAGCACAGATACGCAGTATTTT
>TRBJ2-1|many|TRBD2|TRBV7-2
CASSLVGTSGSYEQFF
TGTGCCAGCAGCCTAGTCGGGACTAGCGGGAGTTATGAGCAGTTCTTC
>TRBJ2-7|NA|NA|TRBV19
CASRRQIGYEQYF
TGTGCCAGTAGAAGACAGATAGGCTACGAGCAGTACTTC
>TRBJ1-4|few|NA|TRBV18
CASSPGREGTNEKLFF
TGTGCCAGCTCACCAGGGCGCGAGGGTACTAATGAAAAACTGTTTTTT
>TRBJ1-1|NA|TRBD1|TRBV7-2
CASSSDRGRTEAFF
TGTGCCAGCAGCTCAGACAGGGGGCGGACTGAAGCTTTCTTT
>TRBJ2-5|many|NA|TRBV7-2
CASRAPGFQETQYF
TGTGCCAGCAGGGCCCCAGGGTTCCAAGAGACCCAGTACTTC
>TRBJ1-4|NA|TRBD1|TRBV7-2
CATQGGPNEKLFF
TGTGCCACCCAAGGGGGCCCAAATGAAAAACTGTTTTTT
>TRBJ2-1|many|TRBD2|TRBV7-2
CASSIQRTWGLREYEQFF
TGTGCCAGCAGCATCCAACGAACATGGGGACTACGCGAGTATGAGCAGTTCTTC
>TRBJ2-2|NA|NA|TRBV28
CASSYPGANTGELFF
TGTGCCAGCAGTTACCCAGGGGCGAACACCGGGGAGCTGTTTTTT
>TRBJ2-1|few|NA|TRBV19
CASSIGISYNEQFF
TGTGCCAGTAGTATAGGGATTTCCTACAATGAGCAGTTCTTC
>TRBJ1-1|NA|NA|TRBV15
CATSRRLNTEAFF
TGTGCCACCAGCAGACGGTTGAACACTGAAGCTTTCTTT
>TRBJ1-5|few|TRBD1|TRBV20-1
CSATGVNQPQHF
TGCAGCGCAACAGGGGTCAATCAGCCCCAGCATTTT
>TRBJ2-2|NA|TRBD1|TRBV5-4
CASSFRDRAFTGELFF
TGTGCCAGCAGCTTCCGGGACAGGGCGTTCACCGGGGAGCTGTTTTTT